The 18 T cell receptor beta chains in this list originate from one sample, sequenced in a study of blood T cell repertoires in COVID-19. Generated by immunoSEQ multiplex PCR, the TCRdb table keeps only in-frame clones and is missing some. Counted here are tens of thousands of clones, roughly 87% occurring once; the ten biggest clones make up around 0.47%. Sample: peripheral blood. The receptors derive from a man aged 50-60 years with COVID-19, enrolled during active disease.

This chain joins TRBV5-1 and TRBJ2-5, with D possibly TRBD2 on 5 matching bases. The CDR3 extends over 15 amino acids. The V end lost 1 base, the J end lost 3 bases, and 13 bases lay between the germline ends. Germline V gene sequence: CDR1 SGHRS, CDR2 YFSETQ. CDR3 coding DNA: TGCGCCAGCAGCTTGAGGGCAGGAGGTGAAGAGACCCAGTACTTC. This codes for CASSLRAGGEETQYF.

The chain couples TRBV7-9 to TRBJ1-1, with unresolved D. This CDR3 is 11 amino acids long. Germline CDR1 reads SEHNR; CDR2 reads FQNEAQ (reference sequence). The V end lost 2 bases, the J end lost 11 bases, and 9 bases lay between the germline ends. CDR3 DNA: TGTGCCAGCAGCTTATCCGTGGGCGCTTTCTTT. Translated: CASSLSVGAFF.

CDR3 nucleotides: TGTGCCAGCAGCTTACTCCGGGACAGGGTGCGGGCCCAGTACTTC. This sequence encodes CASSLLRDRVRAQYF. The genes are TRBV11-2 and TRBJ2-5; 9 bases are shared with TRBD1. The V gene end was trimmed by 2 bases and the J gene end by 9 bases; junction bases not matched to a gene: 10. Germline lookup yields CDR1 SGHAT and CDR2 FQNNGV. There are 15 residues in the CDR3.

The rearrangement joins TRBV6-8 to TRBJ2-5, with TRBD1 as a possible D gene (6 bases). The CDR3 length is 14 residues. CDR1 is MNHGY and CDR2 is SAAAGT in the germline V gene. The V end lost 2 bases, the J end lost 0 bases, and 7 bases lay between the germline ends. CDR3 nucleotide sequence: TGTGCCAGCAGTTACCGGGACAACCAAGAGACCCAGTACTTC. Translating it yields CASSYRDNQETQYF.

V usage is TRBV18 and J usage is TRBJ1-6; D is perhaps TRBD1 (6 bases). Germline CDR1 reads KGHSH; CDR2 reads LQKENI. V dropped 6 bases and J dropped 5 bases, with 11 bases sitting between them. This CDR3 contains 14 residues. The CDR3 bases are TGTGCCAGCTCCCTCGACAGGCATAATTCACCCCTCCACTTT. This encodes CASSLDRHNSPLHF. Full variable domain (missing parts from reference TRBV18 and TRBJ1-6): NAGVMQNPRHLVRRRGQEARLRCSPMKGHSHVYWYRQLPEEGLKFMVYLQKENIIDESGMPKERFSAEFPKEGPSILRIQQVVRGDSAAYFCASSLDRHNSPLHFGNGTRLTVT.

The chain links TRBV29-1 to TRBJ1-1; D gene ambiguous. This CDR3 region has 15 residues. Germline V CDR1 and CDR2: SQVTM, ANQGSEA. V was cut by 7 bases and J by 1 base, with 19 bases left in between. CDR3 DNA: TGCAGCGGAGGAGGAACCTTGAGATCGAACACTGAAGCTTTCTTT. This gives the protein CSGGGTLRSNTEAFF.

CDR3 sequence (DNA): TGTGCCAGCACCCTCCTGGGGGGGGGACCTTACCGACTCAATCAGCCCCAGCATTTT. Amino acids: CASTLLGGGPYRLNQPQHF. V is TRBV21-1 and J is TRBJ1-5. TRBV21-1 is annotated as a pseudogene. CDR3 length: 19 amino acids.

This clone has just one count. This chain links TRBV19 with TRBJ1-3, with D possibly being TRBD1 (6 bases). With 4 bases removed from V and 7 bases from J, the gap between germline ends came to 14 bases. This CDR3 region has 14 residues. Per the germline V gene, CDR1 is LNHDA and CDR2 is SQIVND (reference sequence). CDR3 DNA sequence: TGTGCCAGTAGTACGCACAGGGTACTGAACACCATATATTTT. It encodes CASSTHRVLNTIYF.

The gene calls are TRBV2 and TRBJ2-7; TRBD2 agrees at 10 bases. Germline V CDR1 and CDR2: SNHLY, FYNNEI. V lost 4 bases, J lost 3 bases, and 0 bases stayed unmatched. CDR3 size: 13 residues. The CDR3 DNA reads TGTGCCAGCAGTGGGACTAGCGGCTACGAGCAGTACTTC. Protein sequence: CASSGTSGYEQYF. The full variable domain, rest sourced from reference TRBV2 and TRBJ2-7, is EPEVTQTPSHQVTQMGQEVILRCVPISNHLYFYWYRQILGQKVEFLVSFYNNEISEKSEIFDDQFSVERPDGSNFTLKIRSTKLEDSAMYFCASSGTSGYEQYFGPGTRLTVT.

The chain carries TRBV4-3 and TRBJ1-2; D not certain. Germline values: CDR1 LGHNA, CDR2 YSLEER. Deletions cut 5 bases from V and 4 bases from J, with 20 bases between. The CDR3 consists of 16 residues. CDR3: CASSDTSTGILYGYTF. The CDR3 bases are TGCGCCAGCAGCGACACCTCAACCGGGATCCTCTATGGCTACACCTTC.

The chain uses TRBV5-1 and TRBJ2-1; D is possibly TRBD2 (5 bases). Germline CDR1 and CDR2: SGHRS and YFSETQ. With 0 bases removed from V and 4 bases from J, the gap between germline ends came to 14 bases. CDR3 length: 16 amino acids. Here the CDR3 reads CASSLDGPRGYNEQFF. CDR3 in DNA: TGCGCCAGCAGCTTGGATGGACCCCGGGGATACAATGAGCAGTTCTTC.

The chain employs TRBV29-1 and TRBJ2-1, with 9 bases aligning to TRBD2. The germline V gene has CDR1 SQVTM and CDR2 ANQGSEA. V lost 1 base to trimming and J lost 4 bases; unmatched junction nucleotides: 8. This CDR3 region has 16 residues. The CDR3 coding sequence is TGCAGCGTTGAAGGGATTAGCGGGAGAGTATACAATGAGCAGTTCTTC. Translated: CSVEGISGRVYNEQFF.

The chain carries TRBV7-6 and TRBJ1-4; a weak D match, TRBD1 (5 bases). This CDR3 is built from 17 residues. Deletions cut 5 bases from V and 2 bases from J, with 18 bases between. In germline, CDR1 is SGHVS, CDR2 FNYEAQ. The chain's CDR3 is CASSPGGGVGTNEKLFF. The CDR3 bases are TGTGCCAGCAGCCCCGGTGGAGGGGTCGGTACTAATGAAAAACTGTTTTTT.

This chain joins TRBV28 and TRBJ2-7; maybe TRBD1 (6 bases). The germline CDR1 and CDR2 sequences are MDHEN and SYDVKM. V gave up 5 bases and J gave up 0 bases, with 14 bases separating them. The CDR3 is 15 amino acids. CDR3 region: CASSPRTEASYEQYF. CDR3 coding DNA: TGTGCCAGCAGTCCCCGGACAGAGGCCTCCTACGAGCAGTACTTC.

CDR3 protein: CASSDSYLDNEQFF. CDR3 in DNA: TGTGCCAGCAGTGACAGCTATCTAGACAATGAGCAGTTCTTC. The J gene is TRBJ2-1, the V gene TRBV2; D remains unclear. CDR3 length: 14 amino acids. V lost 3 bases and J 5 bases, leaving 11 bases between the germline ends. Germline CDR1 SNHLY, CDR2 FYNNEI.

CDR3 loop: CASSRALGRLSPLHF. CDR3 bases: TGCGCCAGCAGCCGAGCTTTGGGCAGGCTTTCACCCCTCCACTTT. The chain couples TRBV4-3 to TRBJ1-6; D is unclear. Germline lookup yields CDR1 LGHNA and CDR2 YSLEER. The CDR3 extends over 15 amino acids. V lost 4 bases and J lost 9, with 16 bases in between.

Only one count was recorded for this clone. In DNA form, the CDR3 reads TGTGCCAGCAGTTTCTTTCTTGCGGACTCCTCTGGAAACACCATATATTTT. It codes for CASSFFLADSSGNTIYF. This chain connects TRBV28 to TRBJ1-3; D remains unclear. This CDR3 contains 17 residues. CDR1 and CDR2 from the germline V gene are MDHEN and SYDVKM. V gave up 3 bases and J gave up 0 bases, with 15 bases separating them.

The rearrangement links TRBV5-1 to TRBJ2-3; no definite D call. CDR1 and CDR2 from the germline V gene are SGHRS and YFSETQ. V gave up 2 bases and J gave up 2 bases, with 6 bases separating them. This CDR3 has 13 amino acids. The CDR3 region is CASSFPSTDTQYF. The CDR3, as DNA: TGCGCCAGCAGCTTTCCTTCCACAGATACGCAGTATTTT.